Listed here are 20 T cell receptor beta chains from one sample, sequenced in a study of vaccination effects on CD4 cells after COVID-19. Only in-frame clones appear in the TCRdb table, and some are missing; sequencing was by immunoSEQ multiplex PCR. Among fewer than 40,000 clones listed, under 80% were seen once. No antigen has been identified for these receptors. After expansion with viral peptide pools in the ViraFEST assay, antigen-specific CD4+ T cells were sequenced. Isolating CD4+ T cells followed approximately 9 days of culture. The infection with SARS-CoV-2 (confirmed by PCR) occurred in this person between March and December 2020. The input for sequencing was CD4+ T cells from PBMCs cultured with a peptide pool, taken before COVID-19 vaccination. These receptor sequences come from a human donor who had a prior SARS-CoV-2 infection.

The rearrangement links TRBV29-1 to TRBJ1-6, with 8 bases identical to TRBD1. The CDR3 has 12 residues. Germline loops: CDR1 SQVTM, CDR2 ANQGSEA. The CDR3 loop is CRKRQGCSPLHF. In DNA, the CDR3 is TGCAGAAAAAGACAGGGGTGTTCACCCCTCCACTTT.

This clone was seen a handful of times. The V call is TRBV2, the J call TRBJ1-4; 9 positions match TRBD1. This CDR3 region has 16 residues. Germline V CDR1 and CDR2: SNHLY, FYNNEI. V trimming: 6 bases; J trimming: 3 bases; junction bases outside the gene matches: 8. CDR3 protein: CASSANRGRANEKLFF. The CDR3 nucleotides read TGTGCCAGCAGCGCCAACAGGGGGCGGGCTAATGAAAAACTGTTTTTT.

The chain couples TRBV2 to TRBJ1-5; the match to TRBD1 covers 12 bases. Germline lookup yields CDR1 SNHLY and CDR2 FYNNEI. V lost 5 bases, J lost 7 bases, and 6 bases stayed unmatched. This CDR3 contains 15 residues. CDR3 sequence reads: CASSTGTGGFQPQHF. The CDR3 coding sequence is TGTGCCAGCAGTACCGGGACAGGGGGCTTCCAGCCCCAGCATTTT.

This chain links TRBV2 with TRBJ1-1, with D unresolved. Germline V gene data show CDR1 as SNHLY and CDR2 as FYNNEI. Trimming stripped 5 bases from V and 0 bases from J, with 7 bases between. The CDR3 is made up of 13 amino acids. The CDR3 loop reads CASSWTVNTEAFF. The DNA of the CDR3 is TGTGCCAGCAGTTGGACGGTGAACACTGAAGCTTTCTTT. Combining the CDR3 with reference TRBV2 and TRBJ1-1 gives the whole variable domain EPEVTQTPSHQVTQMGQEVILRCVPISNHLYFYWYRQILGQKVEFLVSFYNNEISEKSEIFDDQFSVERPDGSNFTLKIRSTKLEDSAMYFCASSWTVNTEAFFGQGTRLTVV.

V gene TRBV6-5 combines with J gene TRBJ2-3; the D is unclear. V lost 5 bases and J 0 bases, leaving 9 bases between the germline ends. Germline lookup yields CDR1 MNHEY and CDR2 SVGAGI. The CDR3 contains 14 residues. CDR3 residues: CASSPTYSTDTQYF. In DNA form, the CDR3 reads TGTGCCAGCAGTCCGACATATAGCACAGATACGCAGTATTTT.

V and J are TRBV19 and TRBJ2-4, with D perhaps being TRBD1 or TRBD2 (5 bases each). The germline gives CDR1 LNHDA, CDR2 SQIVND (reference sequence). The CDR3 covers 15 residues. The V end was cut by 4 bases, the J end by 9 bases, with 19 bases between. The CDR3 spells CASSTQGRAGPIQYF. Here the CDR3 DNA reads TGTGCCAGTAGTACCCAGGGACGGGCCGGGCCCATTCAGTACTTC.

Remarks on this clone: Other nucleotide sequences in the sample specify the same CDR3. This rearrangement joins TRBV9 to TRBJ2-1, with D uncertain. The germline V and J ends were trimmed by 1 base and 5 bases, with 7 bases remaining between them. Germline V CDR1 and CDR2: SGDLS, YYNGEE. This CDR3 region has 13 residues. Written as DNA, the CDR3 is TGTGCCAGCAGCGTATCCCCAAACAATGAGCAGTTCTTC. Its protein product is CASSVSPNNEQFF.

The V and J genes are TRBV9 and TRBJ2-1, with 12 bases that match TRBD2. The V gene end was trimmed by 3 bases and the J gene end by 8 bases; junction bases not matched to a gene: 6. The V gene's germline CDR1 is SGDLS and CDR2 YYNGEE. This CDR3 is 15 amino acids long. The CDR3 loop is CASSETSGRFYEQFF. Written as DNA, the CDR3 is TGTGCCAGCAGCGAAACTAGCGGGAGGTTCTATGAGCAGTTCTTC.

The V gene is TRBV5-8, the J gene TRBJ2-3; 7 positions match TRBD1. With 2 bases clipped from V and 4 bases from J, the junction kept 10 bases outside the gene matches. This CDR3 has 16 residues. Germline V gene lookup returns CDR1 SGHTS and CDR2 YDEGEE. CDR3 sequence reads: CASSFNDDRAADTQYF. The CDR3 DNA reads TGTGCCAGCAGCTTCAATGACGACAGGGCGGCAGATACGCAGTATTTT.

A single count supports this clone. V gene TRBV11-2 combines with J gene TRBJ2-3; tentative D call: TRBD1 (5 bases). The CDR3 is 14 amino acids. V dropped 3 bases and J dropped 1 base, with 8 bases sitting between them. Germline V gives CDR1 SGHAT, CDR2 FQNNGV. The DNA for the CDR3 is TGTGCCAGCAGCTTGGGCAGGGGCACAGATACGCAGTATTTT. Translating it yields CASSLGRGTDTQYF. The full variable domain, rest sourced from reference TRBV11-2 and TRBJ2-3, is EAGVAQSPRYKIIEKRQSVAFWCNPISGHATLYWYQQILGQGPKLLIQFQNNGVVDDSQLPKDRFSAERLKGVDSTLKIQPAKLEDSAVYLCASSLGRGTDTQYFGPGTRLTVL.

CDR3 amino acids: CASSSPISGNTIYF. The CDR3 nucleotides are TGTGCCAGCAGCTCGCCCATCTCTGGAAACACCATATATTTT. The V and J genes are TRBV5-6 and TRBJ1-3; D uncertain. The CDR3 runs 14 residues. Per germline, CDR1 SGHDT and CDR2 YYEEEE. V was pared by 3 bases and J by 0 bases, with 7 bases between.

The chain recombines TRBV2 with TRBJ1-2; TRBD1 aligns across 10 bases. The CDR3 sequence is 15 residues long. V was clipped by 7 bases and J by 8 bases; unmatched bases: 13. The germline V gene encodes CDR1 SNHLY and CDR2 FYNNEI. The CDR3 DNA reads TGTGCCAGCATACCGGGACAGGGGAATATCGACGGCTACACCTTC. It translates to CASIPGQGNIDGYTF.

The chain combines TRBV6-5 with TRBJ2-3, with D perhaps matching TRBD1 (6 bases). This CDR3 is built from 15 residues. The V end was cut by 8 bases, the J end by 5 bases, with 20 bases between. The germline V gene encodes CDR1 MNHEY and CDR2 SVGAGI. This chain's CDR3 is CASRTKRGSGDTQYF. The CDR3 coding sequence is TGTGCCAGCCGTACGAAGAGGGGGTCGGGAGATACGCAGTATTTT.

V and J are TRBV7-2 and TRBJ1-1; the D is unclear. Germline loops: CDR1 SGHTA, CDR2 FQGNSA. With 5 bases removed from V and 3 bases from J, the gap between germline ends came to 7 bases. CDR3 size: 12 residues. CDR3 loop: CASSQVHTEAFF. The CDR3 DNA reads TGTGCCAGCAGCCAAGTACACACTGAAGCTTTCTTT.

This chain uses TRBV14 with TRBJ1-1, with TRBD1 identical over 9 bases. CDR3 length: 16 amino acids. CDR1 SGHDN and CDR2 FVKESK come from the germline V gene. The trim removed 3 bases at V and 2 bases at J, leaving 7 bases unmatched. This CDR3 reads CASSQRQGEINTEAFF. The CDR3 DNA follows: TGTGCCAGCAGCCAGAGACAGGGGGAGATCAACACTGAAGCTTTCTTT.

The chain employs TRBV6-1 and TRBJ2-3; the match to TRBD2 covers 8 bases. The CDR3 totals 17 residues. CDR1 MNHNS and CDR2 SASEGT come from the germline V gene. The J segment lost 4 bases and the V segment lost 4 bases, leaving 13 bases of the junction unmatched. CDR3 nucleotides: TGTGCCAGCAGTGGGGGGACTAGAGGAGGGTGGGCAGATACGCAGTATTTT. This codes for CASSGGTRGGWADTQYF.

The chain links TRBV9 to TRBJ1-1; 7 bases align to TRBD1. The CDR3 has 14 amino acids. Germline CDR1 SGDLS, CDR2 YYNGEE. The V and J ends lost 0 bases and 3 bases, in that order; junction bases with no gene match: 2. The CDR3 sequence is CASSVGQGDTEAFF. The CDR3 DNA sequence: TGTGCCAGCAGCGTAGGACAGGGCGACACTGAAGCTTTCTTT.

As for this clone: A junction end diverges from the germline sequence, so it may reflect a read error. The chain's CDR3 is CASRIWTASSNEQYF. The CDR3 DNA is TGTGCCAGCAGAATTTGGACAGCGAGCTCCAACGAGCAGTACTTC. The rearrangement links TRBV6-5 to TRBJ2-7, with D possibly matching TRBD1 (6 bases). The CDR3 spans 15 residues. Germline V CDR1 and CDR2: MNHEY, SVGAGI.

This clone was counted a single time. A read error may produce the germline difference seen at one junction end. V is TRBV4-2 and J is TRBJ2-5; TRBD1 aligns across 8 bases. The CDR3 totals 15 residues. Germline V gene sequence: CDR1 LGHNA, CDR2 YNFKEQ. DNA for the CDR3: TGTGCCAGCAGTCAAGCTTCCGGACAGGGAGAGACCCAGTACTTC. Its translation is CASSQASGQGETQYF.

This chain uses TRBV25-1 with TRBJ1-6, with 8 positions matching TRBD1. The J segment lost 9 bases and the V segment lost 5 bases, leaving 6 bases of the junction unmatched. CDR3 length: 14 amino acids. Germline CDR1 is MGHDK and CDR2 is SYGVNS. This CDR3 is CASSKTGESSPLHF. CDR3 nucleotides: TGTGCCAGCAGTAAGACAGGGGAGAGTTCACCCCTCCACTTT.